The 22 T cell receptor beta chains presented below share a single source sample, sequenced in a study of T cells after somatic rescue of genetic block. TCRdb keeps only in-frame clones here, not all; method: immunoSEQ multiplex PCR. The data contain approximately 71,000 clones, just under 95% of them singletons. Sample: peripheral blood mononuclear cells (PBMCs). The source of these receptors is a middle-aged man.

This chain joins TRBV27 and TRBJ2-1; 8 bases agree with TRBD2. Germline trimming cut 5 bases from V and 8 bases from J; bases unmatched to any gene: 11. This CDR3 comprises 15 residues. CDR1 MNHEY and CDR2 SMNVEV come from the germline V gene (reference sequence). Here the CDR3 DNA reads TGTGCCAGCAGTCCCTTAGTCGGGGGGGCGTATGAGCAGTTCTTC. It specifies CASSPLVGGAYEQFF.

V is TRBV29-1 and J is TRBJ1-1; D is possibly TRBD1 (5 bases). Between the trimmed V and J ends, which lost 3 bases and 5 bases, there was a span of 22 bases. The length of the CDR3 is 16 residues. Germline V lookup: CDR1 SQVTM, CDR2 ANQGSEA. The CDR3 DNA reads as TGCAGCGTTGACTTAGGGGATGAGCTGTATAGAACTGAAGCTTTCTTT. Protein: CSVDLGDELYRTEAFF.

The genes are TRBV19 and TRBJ2-1, with 8 bases that match TRBD1. The CDR3 consists of 14 residues. Trimming cost V 2 bases and J 9 bases; bases outside gene matches: 6. Germline CDR1 and CDR2: LNHDA and SQIVND (reference sequence). The CDR3 bases are TGTGCCAGTAGTATAAGGGACAGGATGGTTGAGCAGTTCTTC. This encodes CASSIRDRMVEQFF.

The V and J genes are TRBV2 and TRBJ2-5, with D perhaps TRBD1 (5 bases). The CDR3 covers 13 residues. V gave up 8 bases and J gave up 0 bases, with 10 bases separating them. Germline loops: CDR1 SNHLY, CDR2 FYNNEI. The DNA for the CDR3 is TGTGCCAGCGGGAAGGGGAACCAAGAGACCCAGTACTTC. Translating gives CASGKGNQETQYF.

The V and J genes are TRBV7-8 and TRBJ2-5; D call uncertain. The CDR3 is 14 amino acids. CDR1 is SGHVS, CDR2 FQNEAQ, per germline. With 1 base removed from V and 7 bases from J, the gap between germline ends came to 13 bases. The CDR3 DNA reads as TGTGCCAGCAGCTTAGTTGCAGAGATCGCGACCCAGTACTTC. Translated, it gives CASSLVAEIATQYF.

This clone was seen more than once but under ten times. The chain uses TRBV19 and TRBJ1-5; D gene ambiguous. Trimming shortened V by 7 bases and J by 5 bases, and 15 bases separated the two germline ends. This CDR3 spans 14 amino acids. Germline V gives CDR1 LNHDA, CDR2 SQIVND (reference sequence). CDR3: CASTQDASYQPQHF. CDR3 DNA sequence: TGTGCCAGTACGCAGGATGCCTCCTATCAGCCCCAGCATTTT.

The rearrangement uses TRBV6-4 and TRBJ1-2; no clear D gene. Trimming pared 2 bases from V and 2 bases from J, leaving 3 bases between. The CDR3 runs 12 residues. The germline V gene encodes CDR1 MRHNA and CDR2 SNTAGT. CDR3: CASSDRNYGYTF. Written as DNA, the CDR3 is TGTGCCAGCAGTGACAGAAACTATGGCTACACCTTC.

The chain employs TRBV19 and TRBJ1-3, with D tentatively TRBD1 (5 bases). CDR1 LNHDA and CDR2 SQIVND come from the germline V gene (reference sequence). This CDR3 has 12 amino acids. V lost 5 bases, J lost 4 bases, and 6 bases lay in between. This CDR3 is CASSEGGNTIYF. The CDR3, as DNA: TGTGCCAGTAGTGAGGGGGGAAACACCATATATTTT.

The V gene is TRBV19, the J gene TRBJ2-5, with D possibly being TRBD1 (5 bases). CDR3 length: 13 residues. The germline gives CDR1 LNHDA, CDR2 SQIVND (reference sequence). V dropped 4 bases and J dropped 5 bases, with 11 bases sitting between them. DNA for the CDR3: TGTGCCAGTAGTACACAAGGGGTGGAGACCCAGTACTTC. Its translation is CASSTQGVETQYF.

This chain links TRBV2 with TRBJ2-2; 11 nucleotides agree with TRBD2. The V gene end was trimmed by 7 bases and the J gene end by 4 bases; junction bases not matched to a gene: 17. Germline CDR1 is SNHLY and CDR2 is FYNNEI. The CDR3 is 19 residues long. The CDR3 loop reads CASTLPGASGGRATGELFF. The CDR3, as DNA: TGTGCCAGCACCCTCCCCGGGGCTAGCGGGGGGCGGGCCACCGGGGAGCTGTTTTTT.

The chain uses TRBV19 and TRBJ1-5, with TRBD1 identical over 7 bases. CDR1 LNHDA and CDR2 SQIVND come from the germline V gene (reference sequence). The CDR3 loop spans 15 amino acids. V lost 3 bases and J lost 9; bases outside the gene matches: 11. In DNA, the CDR3 is TGTGCCAGTAGTATTAGAGGGGACAGCGCGAGGCCCCAGCATTTT. It is translated as CASSIRGDSARPQHF. Filled out from reference TRBV19 and TRBJ1-5, the complete variable domain reads DGGITQSPKYLFRKEGQNVTLSCEQNLNHDAMYWYRQDPGQGLRLIYYSQIVNDFQKGDIAEGYSVSREKKESFPLTVTSAQKNPTAFYLCASSIRGDSARPQHFGDGTRLSIL.

This clone was seen a single time. V gene TRBV4-2 combines with J gene TRBJ1-4; tentatively, D is TRBD1 (6 bases). The germline V and J ends were trimmed by 4 bases and 5 bases, with 11 bases remaining between them. CDR1 is LGHNA, CDR2 YNFKEQ, per germline. CDR3 length: 14 amino acids. CDR3 residues: CASSLGQPNEKLFF. For the CDR3, the DNA is TGTGCCAGCAGCCTAGGACAGCCCAATGAAAAACTGTTTTTT.

This clone was seen only once. The rearrangement uses TRBV29-1 and TRBJ1-1; 8 bases line up with TRBD1. Looked up from germline, CDR1 is SQVTM and CDR2 is ANQGSEA. Trimming cost V 2 bases and J 0 bases; bases outside gene matches: 2. CDR3 size: 14 residues. CDR3 amino acids: CSVEKGQVNTEAFF. The CDR3 region has the DNA TGCAGCGTTGAAAAGGGACAGGTGAACACTGAAGCTTTCTTT. Supplemented by reference TRBV29-1 and TRBJ1-1, the full variable domain reads SAVISQKPSRDICQRGTSLTIQCQVDSQVTMMFWYRQQPGQSLTLIATANQGSEATYESGFVIDKFPISRPNLTFSTLTVSNMSPEDSSIYLCSVEKGQVNTEAFFGQGTRLTVV.

This chain uses TRBV6-1 with TRBJ2-7; a weak D match, TRBD2 (6 bases). The CDR3 contains 14 residues. The germline V and J ends were trimmed by 7 bases and 2 bases, with 15 bases remaining between them. The germline V gene encodes CDR1 MNHNS and CDR2 SASEGT. The CDR3 DNA is TGTGCCAGCACCCAACGGGCGGGACCCTACGAGCAGTACTTC. This sequence encodes CASTQRAGPYEQYF.

This clone was observed a single time. The chain is built from TRBV12-2 and TRBJ1-4; the D call of TRBD1 is as the table states it, not checked on the DNA. TRBV12-2 is a documented pseudogene. The CDR3 spans 15 residues. The CDR3 is CASRPRTGVGEKLFF. DNA for the CDR3: TGTGCAAGTCGCCCGAGGACAGGGGTTGGGGAAAAACTGTTTTTT.

V gene TRBV7-6 combines with J gene TRBJ2-5, with 14 bases aligning to TRBD2. The CDR3 is 17 residues long. Trimming removed 5 bases from V and 0 bases from J; junction bases left unmatched: 5. CDR1 and CDR2 (germline): SGHVS, FNYEAQ. The CDR3 coding sequence is TGTGCCAGCAGCCCGGGACTAGCGGGGGTAAACCAAGAGACCCAGTACTTC. Its protein product is CASSPGLAGVNQETQYF. Together with reference TRBV7-6 and TRBJ2-5, the CDR3 gives the full variable domain: GAGVSQSPRYKVTKRGQDVALRCDPISGHVSLYWYRQALGQGPEFLTYFNYEAQQDKSGLPNDRFSAERPEGSISTLTIQRTEQRDSAMYRCASSPGLAGVNQETQYFGPGTRLLVL.

V is TRBV7-2 and J is TRBJ2-7; D tentatively reads TRBD1 or TRBD2 (5 bases each). Germline CDR1 SGHTA, CDR2 FQGNSA. This CDR3 is 13 amino acids long. V shed 5 bases and J shed 3 bases, with 11 bases lying between them. This chain's CDR3 is CASSQGRYYEQYF. The DNA of the CDR3 is TGTGCCAGCAGCCAGGGACGGTACTACGAGCAGTACTTC.

The chain couples TRBV19 to TRBJ2-7; D perhaps matches TRBD2 (5 bases). V gave up 6 bases and J gave up 3 bases, with 12 bases separating them. This CDR3 is built from 13 residues. Germline CDR1 and CDR2: LNHDA and SQIVND (reference sequence). The CDR3 loop reads CASSAAVRYEQYF. The CDR3 coding sequence is TGTGCCAGTAGCGCAGCGGTTCGCTACGAGCAGTACTTC.

The chain combines TRBV13 with TRBJ2-7; D gene uncertain. The CDR3 runs to 13 residues. Trimming pared 3 bases from V and 4 bases from J, leaving 10 bases between. Germline loops: CDR1 PRHDT, CDR2 FYEKMQ (reference sequence). CDR3 nucleotide sequence: TGTGCCAGCAGCTTGGCCCCGGAGTACGAGCAGTACTTC. It is translated as CASSLAPEYEQYF.

The rearrangement joins TRBV7-9 to TRBJ2-5; 9 positions agree with TRBD2. Per germline, CDR1 SEHNR and CDR2 FQNEAQ (reference sequence). The V segment lost 5 bases and the J segment 7 bases; nucleotides outside the gene matches: 11. The CDR3 spans 15 residues. The CDR3 reads CASSPGTSRFGTQYF. The CDR3 DNA sequence: TGTGCCAGCAGCCCGGGGACTAGCCGATTTGGGACCCAGTACTTC.

The chain has TRBV6-6 and TRBJ1-1; 11 bases match TRBD1. Losses at the gene ends were 7 bases for V and 6 bases for J; bases not matched to a gene: 10. CDR3 length equals 15 residues. Germline-derived CDR1 and CDR2 are MNHNY and SVGAGI (reference sequence). The CDR3 DNA reads TGTGCCAGCACCAAGGGGGGACAGGGGGGTTCTGAAGCTTTCTTT. Its protein is CASTKGGQGGSEAFF.

The chain recombines TRBV11-2 with TRBJ2-1, with D possibly TRBD2 on 6 matching bases. Looked up from germline, CDR1 is SGHAT and CDR2 is FQNNGV. Trimming removed 5 bases at V and 7 bases at J, with 18 bases between. The CDR3 contains 15 residues. The CDR3 nucleotides read TGTGCCAGCAGCCAACAGATCGGAGGGGATAATGAGCAGTTCTTC. Protein sequence: CASSQQIGGDNEQFF.